This is a list of T cell receptor beta chains from one sample in a study of shared clonotypes between healthy human individuals. The method was immunoSEQ multiplex PCR; TCRdb's version includes in-frame clones alone and lacks a portion of them. The sample has 1,400,000 or so clones, 97% to 99% seen once. The sequenced sample consisted of naive CD4+ T cells sorted from blood. The origin of the receptors is a man aged 30 to 45 in good health. The CDR3 runs from the conserved cysteine through the conserved F or W. The order of the fields is J gene, CDR3 length, V gene, clone size, D gene, CDR3 protein, CDR3 DNA. D genes are given only for firm matches. Size is stated for part of the rows, as once, few or many counts, or as a class when the clone is expanded.

>TRBJ2-7|12|TRBV29-1|once|.
CSVEGTSYEQYF
TGCAGCGTTGAGGGGACTTCCTACGAGCAGTACTTC
>TRBJ2-2|15|TRBV2|once|TRBD1
CASSLQAGGTGELFF
TGTGCCAGCAGCCTCCAGGCAGGGGGCACCGGGGAGCTGTTTTTT
>TRBJ1-1|13|TRBV9|.|.
CASSVDVGTEAFF
TGTGCCAGCAGCGTAGATGTGGGTACTGAAGCTTTCTTT
>TRBJ1-2|16|TRBV18|.|TRBD1
CASSPLGQGENYGYTF
TGTGCCAGCTCACCTCTCGGACAGGGGGAGAACTATGGCTACACCTTC
>TRBJ2-7|15|TRBV7-9|.|TRBD1
CASNTGQAGRYEQYF
TGTGCCAGCAACACGGGACAGGCAGGACGCTACGAGCAGTACTTC
>TRBJ2-2|13|TRBV11-2|.|.
CASGSTNTGELFF
TGTGCCAGCGGGAGTACGAACACCGGGGAGCTGTTTTTT
>TRBJ2-5|13|TRBV9|.|.
CASSVAVQETQYF
TGTGCCAGCAGCGTGGCGGTGCAAGAGACCCAGTACTTC
>TRBJ2-1|16|TRBV7-3|.|.
CASSLVGRGRGNEQFF
TGTGCCAGCAGCTTAGTTGGCAGGGGAAGAGGCAATGAGCAGTTCTTC
>TRBJ2-1|16|TRBV5-1|.|.
CASSPGGASSYNEQFF
TGCGCCAGCAGCCCCGGAGGGGCGAGTTCCTACAATGAGCAGTTCTTC
>TRBJ2-5|11|TRBV9|.|.
CASSRGETQYF
TGTGCCAGCTCGAGGGGAGAGACCCAGTACTTC
>TRBJ1-4|16|TRBV7-9|.|.
CASSFSEASSNEKLFF
TGTGCCAGCAGCTTCAGTGAGGCCAGTTCTAATGAAAAACTGTTTTTT
>TRBJ1-3|15|TRBV9|.|TRBD1
CASSYRTGPGNTIYF
TGTGCCAGCAGCTACAGGACAGGGCCTGGAAACACCATATATTTT
>TRBJ2-5|18|TRBV30|.|TRBD2
CAWSVRVWASGIGETQYF
TGTGCCTGGAGTGTTCGGGTGTGGGCTAGCGGGATAGGAGAGACCCAGTACTTC
>TRBJ1-2|14|TRBV13|.|.
CASSLGGTPHGYTF
TGTGCCAGCAGCTTAGGTGGGACACCTCATGGCTACACCTTC
>TRBJ1-1|15|TRBV5-1|.|.
CASSYTGVPNTEAFF
TGCGCCAGCAGCTATACAGGAGTTCCAAACACTGAAGCTTTCTTT
>TRBJ2-1|17|TRBV7-9|once|TRBD2
CASSSPKGGSSYNEQFF
TGTGCCAGCAGCTCCCCTAAGGGCGGGAGCTCCTACAATGAGCAGTTCTTC
>TRBJ2-7|15|TRBV9|.|.
CASSVGAQGTYEQYF
TGTGCCAGCAGCGTAGGAGCGCAGGGGACCTACGAGCAGTACTTC
>TRBJ1-5|17|TRBV28|.|TRBD1
CASTSEAGRGPPGAQHF
TGTGCCAGCACGAGCGAGGCGGGCAGGGGGCCTCCAGGGGCCCAGCATTTT
>TRBJ2-1|16|TRBV9|once|.
CASSVVGGISYNEQFF
TGTGCCAGCAGCGTAGTAGGCGGTATCTCCTACAATGAGCAGTTCTTC
>TRBJ1-4|14|TRBV6-1|.|.
CASSEEGISEKLFF
TGTGCCAGCAGTGAAGAGGGAATAAGTGAAAAACTGTTTTTT
>TRBJ1-2|13|TRBV9|once|TRBD1
CASSVRQGAGYTF
TGTGCCAGCAGCGTACGACAGGGTGCTGGCTACACCTTC